Included here is one T cell receptor (beta chain) sequence, with context. Its antigen remains unknown. The source of the sample is a study of OX40 agonist ivuxolimab in advanced cancers. Findings of the study overall: Relative to CD4+ cells, CD8+ T cells on average had more expanded clones. Blood T cells, both CD4+ and CD8+, expanded clonally by week 6 at 0.1 to 3.0 mg/kg.

CDR3 size: 16 residues. Germline CDR1 and CDR2: LNHDA and SQIVND (reference sequence). The ends were cut back, 1 base at V and 0 bases at J, with 10 bases in the middle. Using immunoSEQ multiplex PCR, the repertoire was profiled, and TCRdb retains in-frame clones only, with some absent. The data show about 68,000 clones, 70% to 85% seen once. Individuals having autoimmune disease history or systemic immunosuppression were not enrolled. The specimen was CD4+ or CD8+ T cells sorted from blood, collected in a trial of the OX40 agonist ivuxolimab. The receptor was isolated from an adult with an advanced solid tumor such as melanoma, head and neck, liver or kidney cancer. The chain carries TRBV19 and TRBJ1-5, with D unclear. The CDR3 bases are TGTGCCAGTAGTATAGGGGCAGCTTATAGCAATCAGCCCCAGCATTTT. Translating it yields CASSIGAAYSNQPQHF.